The clone carrying this T cell receptor beta chain was found many times. Its target is unknown. The data stem from a study of naive and memory T cell subsets. The CDR3 has 13 residues. Germline V lookup: CDR1 KGHSH, CDR2 LQKENI. Trimming took off 0 bases at V and 1 base at J, with 2 bases between the two ends. Study findings and constraints: Especially in CD8 cells, naive repertoires contained a few larger clonotypes, possibly CD45RA-re-expressing memory cells.

Both TRBC1 and TRBC2 were covered by a beta constant-region primer of two equimolar oligonucleotides. Ligated cDNA was amplified by four rounds of PCR with nested alpha and beta constant-region primers and SP2. TCRdb independently ran MiXCR on the UMI-ligation and nested PCR reads; one entry per CDR3 protein. The data contain around 100,000 distinct CDR3 sequences, roughly 15% of them singletons. The sequence was collected from a human donor in good health. This chain joins TRBV18 and TRBJ2-3, with D uncertain. Sequencing used naive CD8+ T cells from blood. In DNA form, the CDR3 reads TGTGCCAGCTCACCACCTGGCACAGATACGCAGTATTTT. Translation gives CASSPPGTDTQYF.